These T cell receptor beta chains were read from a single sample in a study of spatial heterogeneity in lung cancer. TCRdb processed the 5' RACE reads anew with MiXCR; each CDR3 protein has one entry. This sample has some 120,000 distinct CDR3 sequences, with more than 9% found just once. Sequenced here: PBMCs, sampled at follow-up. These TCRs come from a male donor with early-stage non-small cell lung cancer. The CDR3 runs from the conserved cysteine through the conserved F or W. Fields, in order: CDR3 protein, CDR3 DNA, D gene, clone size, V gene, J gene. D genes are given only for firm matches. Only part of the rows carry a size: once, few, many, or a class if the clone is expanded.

CATSRGIFTEAFF	TGTGCCACCAGCAGAGGCATTTTCACTGAAGCTTTCTTT	NA	NA	TRBV15	TRBJ1-1
CASSHPTGTSYEQYF	TGTGCCAGCAGCCACCCGACAGGGACTTCCTACGAGCAGTACTTC	NA	few	TRBV6-2/TRBV6-3	TRBJ2-7
CSTGTLGTDTQYF	TGCAGTACCGGGACTCTCGGCACAGATACGCAGTATTTT	NA	NA	TRBV20-1	TRBJ2-3
CASKKGQGPSNQPQHF	TGTGCCAGCAAGAAGGGACAGGGTCCTAGCAATCAGCCCCAGCATTTT	TRBD1	many	TRBV6-2/TRBV6-3	TRBJ1-5
CASSPAAGVHQETQYF	TGTGCCAGCTCACCAGCGGCGGGGGTGCACCAAGAGACCCAGTACTTC	TRBD2	few	TRBV18	TRBJ2-5
CASSLPGTANTGELFF	TGCGCCAGCAGCTTGCCCGGGACAGCGAACACCGGGGAGCTGTTTTTT	TRBD1	NA	TRBV5-1	TRBJ2-2
CASSTVVTEAFF	TGTGCCAGCAGCACAGTCGTAACTGAAGCTTTCTTT	NA	few	TRBV28	TRBJ1-1
CASKAKETQYF	TGTGCCAGCAAAGCTAAAGAGACCCAGTACTTC	NA	few	TRBV6-1	TRBJ2-5
CASGPLPETQYF	TGTGCCAGCGGTCCCCTGCCAGAGACCCAGTACTTC	NA	few	TRBV11-2	TRBJ2-5
CASSRQGSSGNTIYF	TGTGCCAGCAGTCGACAGGGTAGCTCTGGAAACACCATATATTTT	TRBD1	few	TRBV28	TRBJ1-3
CASSLAGTGKSYEQYF	TGCGCCAGCAGCTTGGCCGGGACAGGGAAATCCTACGAGCAGTACTTC	TRBD1	few	TRBV5-1	TRBJ2-7
CATGQGATNEKLFF	TGTGCCACGGGACAGGGAGCAACTAATGAAAAACTGTTTTTT	TRBD1	few	TRBV10-3	TRBJ1-4
CASSLWGSSYEQYF	TGTGCCAGCAGTTTATGGGGGTCCTCCTACGAGCAGTACTTC	NA	NA	TRBV28	TRBJ2-7
CASSQTGTLSYEQYF	TGCGCCAGCAGCCAGACCGGGACACTTTCTTACGAGCAGTACTTC	NA	many	TRBV4-1	TRBJ2-7
CASSPPEMSGGLPTQYF	TGCGCCAGCAGCCCGCCCGAGATGAGCGGGGGGCTTCCTACGCAGTATTTT	TRBD2	NA	TRBV5-1	TRBJ2-3
CASSSDPGLYNEQFF	TGCGCCAGCAGCTCCGATCCCGGTCTTTACAATGAGCAGTTCTTC	NA	NA	TRBV5-1	TRBJ2-1
CASSYVGGNEQFF	TGTGCCAGCAGTTACGTGGGGGGGAATGAGCAGTTCTTC	TRBD2	NA	TRBV6-5	TRBJ2-1
CASSLSSEQPQHF	TGTGCCAGCTCACTTTCATCAGAACAGCCCCAGCATTTT	NA	NA	TRBV18	TRBJ1-5
CASSVGARGLAVYNEQFF	TGTGCCAGCAGCGTAGGAGCCAGGGGGCTAGCAGTGTACAATGAGCAGTTCTTC	TRBD1	few	TRBV9	TRBJ2-1
CATSLTGRGEQFF	TGTGCCACCAGCCTGACAGGGAGAGGAGAGCAGTTCTTC	TRBD1	NA	TRBV24-1	TRBJ2-1
CASQAGTGMMETQYF	TGTGCTAGCCAAGCCGGGACAGGGATGATGGAGACCCAGTACTTC	TRBD1	few	TRBV7-7	TRBJ2-5
CSVEKGQGYEQYF	TGCAGCGTCGAAAAAGGACAGGGTTACGAGCAGTACTTC	TRBD1	many	TRBV29-1	TRBJ2-7
CSARPTGNQPQHF	TGCAGTGCTAGACCAACAGGGAATCAGCCCCAGCATTTT	NA	NA	TRBV20-1	TRBJ1-5
CSVERQGVNTEAFF	TGCAGCGTTGAACGGCAGGGGGTGAACACTGAAGCTTTCTTT	TRBD1	few	TRBV29-1	TRBJ1-1
CASKIRDNSYEQYF	TGTGCCAGCAAAATCCGGGACAACTCCTACGAGCAGTACTTC	NA	NA	TRBV2	TRBJ2-7
CASSPGQGRHSPLHF	TGTGCCAGCAGCCCGGGACAGGGGAGGCATTCACCCCTCCACTTT	TRBD1	NA	TRBV7-3	TRBJ1-6
CASSHMGQGDTEAFF	TGTGCCAGCTCACATATGGGACAGGGGGATACTGAAGCTTTCTTT	TRBD1	few	TRBV18	TRBJ1-1
CASSQDYNPYEQYF	TGTGCCAGCAGCCAAGATTATAATCCCTACGAGCAGTACTTC	NA	NA	TRBV4-2	TRBJ2-7
CASSYSGRQVSEQYF	TGTGCCAGCAGTTACTCCGGTCGACAGGTCAGCGAGCAGTACTTC	NA	many	TRBV6-5	TRBJ2-7
CASSRRASGANVLTF	TGTGCCAGCAGTCGCAGGGCCTCTGGGGCCAACGTCCTGACTTTC	NA	NA	TRBV28	TRBJ2-6
CASSPDRGAFF	TGTGCCAGCAGCCCAGACAGGGGAGCTTTCTTT	TRBD1	many	TRBV7-9	TRBJ1-1
CSAEGQGSSYNEQFF	TGCAGTGCCGAAGGGCAGGGGAGCTCCTACAATGAGCAGTTCTTC	NA	many	TRBV20-1	TRBJ2-1
CASSFQSGGHEQYF	TGCGCCAGCAGCTTCCAGTCAGGGGGTCACGAGCAGTACTTC	TRBD1	NA	TRBV5-1	TRBJ2-7
CASSLWRGKETQYF	TGTGCCAGCAGCCTCTGGCGGGGCAAAGAGACCCAGTACTTC	NA	few	TRBV6-2/TRBV6-3	TRBJ2-5
CASSLDGGGRGTDTQYF	TGTGCCAGCAGCTTAGACGGCGGGGGGCGTGGCACAGATACGCAGTATTTT	TRBD2	NA	TRBV7-2	TRBJ2-3
CASRGPSDYQPQHF	TGTGCCAGCAGGGGGCCCTCCGACTATCAGCCCCAGCATTTT	NA	NA	TRBV12-3/TRBV12-4	TRBJ1-5
CASSQDRSGYGYTF	TGCGCCAGCAGCCAAGATCGGAGTGGCTATGGCTACACCTTC	NA	NA	TRBV4-1	TRBJ1-2
CASRDRGNSPLHF	TGCGCCAGCCGGGACAGGGGGAATTCACCCCTCCACTTT	TRBD1	NA	TRBV5-1	TRBJ1-6
CSGLAGGRDEQFF	TGCAGTGGACTAGCGGGGGGGAGGGATGAGCAGTTCTTC	TRBD2	NA	TRBV20-1	TRBJ2-1
CASSLTLYNRPTGELFF	TGTGCCAGCAGCTTAACACTGTACAACAGACCCACCGGGGAGCTGTTTTTT	NA	NA	TRBV7-9	TRBJ2-2
CASSQLGQGNTEAFF	TGTGCCAGCAGCCAATTAGGGCAGGGGAACACTGAAGCTTTCTTT	NA	NA	TRBV3-1	TRBJ1-1
CASTATTSNQPQHF	TGTGCCAGCACCGCCACAACAAGCAATCAGCCCCAGCATTTT	NA	NA	TRBV12-3/TRBV12-4	TRBJ1-5